These T cell receptor beta chains were read from a single sample in a study of long-term antiretroviral therapy in people with HIV. Profiling relied on immunoSEQ multiplex PCR, and the TCRdb table lists in-frame clones only, not all of them. The sample has around 13,000 clones, roughly 90% seen once. The sample in question was unsorted PBMCs, obtained 2.1 years after starting antiretroviral therapy. Every receptor here comes from a woman in her 40s with HIV. CDR3s include the opening cysteine and the closing phenylalanine or tryptophan. Fields, in order: V gene, clone size, J gene, D gene, CDR3 length, CDR3 DNA, CDR3 protein. The D gene is left open where the match is weak. A clone size is listed for some rows: how often the clone was seen (once, few, many), or a class if it is expanded.

V gene: TRBV6-1; clone size: .; J gene: TRBJ1-2; D gene: .; CDR3 length: 15; CDR3 DNA: TGTGCCAGCAGTGTAACCGGGACGGACGTGGGGGGCTACACCTTC; CDR3 protein: CASSVTGTDVGGYTF
V gene: TRBV6-6; clone size: once; J gene: TRBJ2-1; D gene: .; CDR3 length: 15; CDR3 DNA: TGTGCCAGCAGAGCTCTAGCGAGCTCCTACAATGAGCAGTTCTTC; CDR3 protein: CASRALASSYNEQFF
V gene: TRBV6-5; clone size: .; J gene: TRBJ2-4; D gene: TRBD1; CDR3 length: 15; CDR3 DNA: TGTGCCAGCAGTTACTCGGGGACAGAAAAAAACATTCAGTACTTC; CDR3 protein: CASSYSGTEKNIQYF
V gene: TRBV29-1; clone size: .; J gene: TRBJ1-4; D gene: .; CDR3 length: 14; CDR3 DNA: TGCAGCGTTGTAGGGGGGCAGTGGGGAGAAAAACTGTTTTTT; CDR3 protein: CSVVGGQWGEKLFF
V gene: TRBV4-3; clone size: .; J gene: TRBJ1-2; D gene: TRBD1; CDR3 length: 14; CDR3 DNA: TGCGCCAGCAGCCCCGGGACAGGGGGCGACGGCTACACCTTC; CDR3 protein: CASSPGTGGDGYTF
V gene: TRBV30; clone size: .; J gene: TRBJ1-2; D gene: .; CDR3 length: 12; CDR3 DNA: TGTGCCGCGTACGAAGATCTCTATGGCTACACCTTC; CDR3 protein: CAAYEDLYGYTF
V gene: TRBV7-2; clone size: .; J gene: TRBJ2-1; D gene: .; CDR3 length: 15; CDR3 DNA: TGTGCCAGCAGCTTAGGGGGGGACTCCTACAATGAGCAGTTCTTC; CDR3 protein: CASSLGGDSYNEQFF
V gene: TRBV7-9; clone size: .; J gene: TRBJ2-2; D gene: TRBD1; CDR3 length: 17; CDR3 DNA: TGTGCCAGCAGCTCACCATCTCGCAGGGGGCATACCGGGGAGCTGTTTTTT; CDR3 protein: CASSSPSRRGHTGELFF
V gene: TRBV18; clone size: .; J gene: TRBJ1-2; D gene: .; CDR3 length: 15; CDR3 DNA: TGTGCCAGCTCACCCACACAGGGTCCTAACTATGGCTACACCTTC; CDR3 protein: CASSPTQGPNYGYTF
V gene: TRBV7-1; clone size: .; J gene: TRBJ1-2; D gene: .; CDR3 length: 12; CDR3 DNA: TGTGCCAGCGCCACGGGTTGGTCTGGCTACACCTTC; CDR3 protein: CASATGWSGYTF
V gene: TRBV5-4; clone size: once; J gene: TRBJ2-2; D gene: .; CDR3 length: 13; CDR3 DNA: TGTGCCAGCAAAGCTACCAACACCGGGGAGCTGTTTTTT; CDR3 protein: CASKATNTGELFF
V gene: TRBV6-5; clone size: .; J gene: TRBJ2-5; D gene: TRBD2; CDR3 length: 15; CDR3 DNA: TGTGCCAGCAGTCCGGGGGGATCGGTAGGAGAGACCCAGTACTTC; CDR3 protein: CASSPGGSVGETQYF
V gene: TRBV5-6; clone size: .; J gene: TRBJ1-1; D gene: .; CDR3 length: 12; CDR3 DNA: TGTGCCAGCAGCTGGACAGACACTGAAGCTTTCTTT; CDR3 protein: CASSWTDTEAFF
V gene: TRBV5-1; clone size: .; J gene: TRBJ1-3; D gene: .; CDR3 length: 14; CDR3 DNA: TGCGCCAGCAGCTTGGGGGCAGCTGGAAACACCATATATTTT; CDR3 protein: CASSLGAAGNTIYF
V gene: TRBV19; clone size: .; J gene: TRBJ1-2; D gene: TRBD1; CDR3 length: 15; CDR3 DNA: TGTGCCAGTAGAGATACAGGGGGGGATAACTATGGCTACACCTTC; CDR3 protein: CASRDTGGDNYGYTF
V gene: TRBV30; clone size: .; J gene: TRBJ1-4; D gene: TRBD1; CDR3 length: 18; CDR3 DNA: TGTGCCTGGAGTGGGGACAGGGGGAAGGGGTCTAATAATGAAAAACTGTTTTTT; CDR3 protein: CAWSGDRGKGSNNEKLFF
V gene: TRBV6-5; clone size: .; J gene: TRBJ1-2; D gene: .; CDR3 length: 12; CDR3 DNA: TGTGCCAGTAAAACGGGTTATCGTGGCTACACCTTC; CDR3 protein: CASKTGYRGYTF
V gene: TRBV7-9; clone size: .; J gene: TRBJ1-2; D gene: .; CDR3 length: 14; CDR3 DNA: TGTGCCAGCAGCCAACTCGACAGGTTTTATGGCTACACCTTC; CDR3 protein: CASSQLDRFYGYTF
V gene: TRBV14; clone size: .; J gene: TRBJ2-7; D gene: .; CDR3 length: 14; CDR3 DNA: TGTGCCAGCAGCCAAACAACAGGGTCTAGCGAGCAGTACTTC; CDR3 protein: CASSQTTGSSEQYF
V gene: TRBV18; clone size: once; J gene: TRBJ2-1; D gene: TRBD2; CDR3 length: 15; CDR3 DNA: TGTGCCAGCTCAGTCGTGGGGGGGACCTACAATGAGCAGTTCTTC; CDR3 protein: CASSVVGGTYNEQFF
V gene: TRBV7-8; clone size: once; J gene: TRBJ2-2; D gene: .; CDR3 length: 13; CDR3 DNA: TGTGCCAGCAGCTTAGAATGGAAGGGGGAGCTGTTTTTT; CDR3 protein: CASSLEWKGELFF
V gene: TRBV7-8; clone size: .; J gene: TRBJ2-3; D gene: TRBD2; CDR3 length: 19; CDR3 DNA: TGTGCCAGCAGCTTACGAACTAGCGGGGGAATAACTAGCACAGATACGCAGTATTTT; CDR3 protein: CASSLRTSGGITSTDTQYF
V gene: TRBV7-8; clone size: .; J gene: TRBJ2-5; D gene: .; CDR3 length: 13; CDR3 DNA: TGTGCCAGCAGCTTAAGACTCCAAGAGACCCAGTACTTC; CDR3 protein: CASSLRLQETQYF
V gene: TRBV7-9; clone size: .; J gene: TRBJ1-5; D gene: .; CDR3 length: 14; CDR3 DNA: TGTGCCAGCAGCTTAGGGGGATTCGGACAGCCCCAGCATTTT; CDR3 protein: CASSLGGFGQPQHF
V gene: TRBV14; clone size: .; J gene: TRBJ2-7; D gene: .; CDR3 length: 15; CDR3 DNA: TGTGCCAGCAGCCACCGGGACAACCCCTCCTACGAGCAGTACTTC; CDR3 protein: CASSHRDNPSYEQYF
V gene: TRBV10-3; clone size: .; J gene: TRBJ2-7; D gene: TRBD1; CDR3 length: 13; CDR3 DNA: TGTGCCACTCAGGACAGGGGCAACTACGAGCAGTACTTC; CDR3 protein: CATQDRGNYEQYF
V gene: TRBV7-2; clone size: .; J gene: TRBJ1-1; D gene: .; CDR3 length: 16; CDR3 DNA: TGTGCCAGCAGCTTACTCAGGAGCCATTCGAACACTGAAGCTTTCTTT; CDR3 protein: CASSLLRSHSNTEAFF
V gene: TRBV6-1; clone size: .; J gene: TRBJ2-7; D gene: .; CDR3 length: 14; CDR3 DNA: TGTGCCAGCAGTCTCTACGACGGCTCCTACGAGCAGTACTTC; CDR3 protein: CASSLYDGSYEQYF
V gene: TRBV13; clone size: .; J gene: TRBJ2-5; D gene: .; CDR3 length: 13; CDR3 DNA: TGTGCCAGCAGTCGACTAGTGGTCGAGACCCAGTACTTC; CDR3 protein: CASSRLVVETQYF
V gene: TRBV7-9; clone size: .; J gene: TRBJ1-3; D gene: TRBD1; CDR3 length: 16; CDR3 DNA: TGTGCCAGCAGCTTATCGCAGGGGGCTTCAGGAAACACCATATATTTT; CDR3 protein: CASSLSQGASGNTIYF
V gene: TRBV5-4; clone size: .; J gene: TRBJ2-3; D gene: TRBD1; CDR3 length: 15; CDR3 DNA: TGTGCCAGCAGCTTCCGGGACAGCTCCACAGATACGCAGTATTTT; CDR3 protein: CASSFRDSSTDTQYF
V gene: TRBV5-1; clone size: .; J gene: TRBJ2-3; D gene: TRBD1; CDR3 length: 16; CDR3 DNA: TGCGCCAGCAGCGGCGGGACAGGGGATAGCACAGATACGCAGTATTTT; CDR3 protein: CASSGGTGDSTDTQYF
V gene: TRBV30; clone size: .; J gene: TRBJ1-2; D gene: .; CDR3 length: 13; CDR3 DNA: TGTGCCTGGAGTGCGGGGGGCTCCTATGGCTACACCTTC; CDR3 protein: CAWSAGGSYGYTF
V gene: TRBV5-1; clone size: once; J gene: TRBJ1-1; D gene: .; CDR3 length: 16; CDR3 DNA: TGCGCCAGCAGTTTCGGCCCTTCCTCCCCTAACACTGAAGCTTTCTTT; CDR3 protein: CASSFGPSSPNTEAFF
V gene: TRBV27; clone size: .; J gene: TRBJ1-4; D gene: .; CDR3 length: 12; CDR3 DNA: TGTGCCAGCTCAGGGACTAATGAAAAACTGTTTTTT; CDR3 protein: CASSGTNEKLFF